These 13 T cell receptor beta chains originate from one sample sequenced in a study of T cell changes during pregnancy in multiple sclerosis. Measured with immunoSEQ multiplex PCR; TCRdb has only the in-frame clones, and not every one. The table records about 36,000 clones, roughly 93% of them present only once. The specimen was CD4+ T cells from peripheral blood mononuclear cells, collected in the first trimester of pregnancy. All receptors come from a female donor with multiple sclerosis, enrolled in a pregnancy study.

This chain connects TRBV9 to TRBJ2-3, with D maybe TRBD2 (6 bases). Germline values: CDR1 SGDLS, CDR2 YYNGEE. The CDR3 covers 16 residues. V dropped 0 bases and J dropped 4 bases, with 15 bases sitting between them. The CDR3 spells CASSVDGGAAADTQYF. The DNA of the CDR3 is TGTGCCAGCAGCGTAGACGGCGGGGCAGCCGCAGATACGCAGTATTTT.

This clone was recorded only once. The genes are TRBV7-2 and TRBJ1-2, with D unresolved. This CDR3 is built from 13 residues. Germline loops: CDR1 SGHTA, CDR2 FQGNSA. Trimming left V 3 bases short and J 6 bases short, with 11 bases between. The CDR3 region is CASSLEGDHGYTF. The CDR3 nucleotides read TGTGCCAGCAGCTTGGAGGGTGACCATGGCTACACCTTC.

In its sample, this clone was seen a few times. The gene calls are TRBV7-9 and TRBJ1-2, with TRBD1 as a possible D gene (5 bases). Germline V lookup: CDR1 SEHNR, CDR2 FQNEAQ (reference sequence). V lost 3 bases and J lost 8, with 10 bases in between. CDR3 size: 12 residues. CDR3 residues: CASSFREGGYTF. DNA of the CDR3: TGTGCCAGCAGCTTCAGGGAGGGCGGCTACACCTTC.

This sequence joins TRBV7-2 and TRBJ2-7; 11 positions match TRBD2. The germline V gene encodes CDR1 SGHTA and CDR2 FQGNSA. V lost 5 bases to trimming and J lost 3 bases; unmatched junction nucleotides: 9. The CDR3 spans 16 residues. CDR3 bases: TGTGCCAGCAGCCTCTCGGGTAGCGGGGGGGGCTACGAGCAGTACTTC. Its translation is CASSLSGSGGGYEQYF.

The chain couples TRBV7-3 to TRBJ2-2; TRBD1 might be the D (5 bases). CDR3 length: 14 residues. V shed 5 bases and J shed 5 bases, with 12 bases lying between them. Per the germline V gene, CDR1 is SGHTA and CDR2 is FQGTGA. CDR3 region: CASSPGYRTGELFF. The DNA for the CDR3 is TGTGCCAGCAGCCCAGGGTACCGAACCGGGGAGCTGTTTTTT.

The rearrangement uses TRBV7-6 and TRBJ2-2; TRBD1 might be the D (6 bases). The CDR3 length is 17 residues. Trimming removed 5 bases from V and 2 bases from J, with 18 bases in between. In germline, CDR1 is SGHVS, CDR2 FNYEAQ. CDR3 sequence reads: CASSARSGQSNTGELFF. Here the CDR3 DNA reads TGTGCCAGCAGCGCAAGAAGCGGACAGTCAAACACCGGGGAGCTGTTTTTT.

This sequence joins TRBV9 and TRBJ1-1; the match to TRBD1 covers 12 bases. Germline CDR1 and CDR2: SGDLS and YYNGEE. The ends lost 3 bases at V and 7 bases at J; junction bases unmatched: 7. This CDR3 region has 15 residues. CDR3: CASSAAGTGGGEAFF. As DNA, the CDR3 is TGTGCCAGCAGCGCGGCCGGGACAGGGGGCGGTGAAGCTTTCTTT.

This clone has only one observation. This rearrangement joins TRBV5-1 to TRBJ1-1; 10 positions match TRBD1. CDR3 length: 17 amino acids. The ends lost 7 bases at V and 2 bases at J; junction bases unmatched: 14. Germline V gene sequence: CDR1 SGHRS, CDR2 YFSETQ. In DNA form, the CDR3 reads TGCGCCAGCCGGACGGGCGACAGGGGGCAATTTAACACTGAAGCTTTCTTT. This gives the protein CASRTGDRGQFNTEAFF.

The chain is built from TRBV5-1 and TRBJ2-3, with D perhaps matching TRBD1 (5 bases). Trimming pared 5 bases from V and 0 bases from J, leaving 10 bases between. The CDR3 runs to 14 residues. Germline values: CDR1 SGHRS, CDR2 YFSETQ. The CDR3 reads CASSRAGSTDTQYF. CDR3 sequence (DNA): TGCGCCAGCAGTAGGGCAGGGAGCACAGATACGCAGTATTTT.

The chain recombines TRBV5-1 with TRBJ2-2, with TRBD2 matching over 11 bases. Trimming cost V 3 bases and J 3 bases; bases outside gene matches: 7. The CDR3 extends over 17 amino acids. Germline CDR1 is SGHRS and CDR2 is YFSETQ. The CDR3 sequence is CASSWTASGRYTGELFF. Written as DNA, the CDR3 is TGCGCCAGCAGCTGGACGGCTAGCGGGAGGTACACCGGGGAGCTGTTTTTT.

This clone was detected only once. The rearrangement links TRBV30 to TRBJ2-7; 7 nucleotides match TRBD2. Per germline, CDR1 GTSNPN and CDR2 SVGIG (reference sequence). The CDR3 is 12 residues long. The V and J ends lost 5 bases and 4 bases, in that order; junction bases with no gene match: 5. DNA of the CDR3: TGTGCCTGGGCCATGGGAGGGTACGAGCAGTACTTC. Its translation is CAWAMGGYEQYF. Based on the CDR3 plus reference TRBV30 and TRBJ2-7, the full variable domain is SQTIHQWPATLVQPVGSPLSLECTVEGTSNPNLYWYRQAAGRGLQLLFYSVGIGQISSEVPQNLSASRPQDRQFILSSKKLLLSDSGFYLCAWAMGGYEQYFGPGTRLTVT.

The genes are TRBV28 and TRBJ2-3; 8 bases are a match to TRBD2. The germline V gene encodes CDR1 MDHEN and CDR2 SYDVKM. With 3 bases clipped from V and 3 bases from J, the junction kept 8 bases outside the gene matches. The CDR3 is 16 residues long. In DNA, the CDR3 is TGTGCCAGCAGTTTCTGGACGGGAGGGGGAACAGATACGCAGTATTTT. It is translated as CASSFWTGGGTDTQYF. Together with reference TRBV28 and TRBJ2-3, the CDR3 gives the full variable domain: DVKVTQSSRYLVKRTGEKVFLECVQDMDHENMFWYRQDPGLGLRLIYFSYDVKMKEKGDIPEGYSVSREKKERFSLILESASTNQTSMYLCASSFWTGGGTDTQYFGPGTRLTVL.

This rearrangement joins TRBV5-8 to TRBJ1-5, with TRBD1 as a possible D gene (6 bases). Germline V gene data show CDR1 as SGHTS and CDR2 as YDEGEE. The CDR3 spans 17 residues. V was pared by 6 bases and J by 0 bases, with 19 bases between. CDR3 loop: CASTLIVGADSNQPQHF. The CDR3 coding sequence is TGTGCCAGCACCCTAATCGTGGGGGCCGATAGCAATCAGCCCCAGCATTTT.